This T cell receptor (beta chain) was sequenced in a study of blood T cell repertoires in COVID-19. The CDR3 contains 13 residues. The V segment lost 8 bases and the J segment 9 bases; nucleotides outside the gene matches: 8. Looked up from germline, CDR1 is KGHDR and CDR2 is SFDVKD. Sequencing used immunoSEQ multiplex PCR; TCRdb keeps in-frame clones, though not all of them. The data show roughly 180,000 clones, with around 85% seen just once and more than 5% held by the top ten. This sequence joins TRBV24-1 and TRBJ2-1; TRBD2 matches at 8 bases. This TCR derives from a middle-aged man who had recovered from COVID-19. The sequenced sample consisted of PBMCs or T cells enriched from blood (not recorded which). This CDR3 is CATNGGGTVEQFF. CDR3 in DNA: TGTGCCACCAACGGGGGGGGGACGGTTGAGCAGTTCTTC.